A single T cell receptor beta chain is shown here with its context. This sample was taken from a study of blood T cells in healthy people across ages. Next came a second PCR, run for about 7 to 12 cycles, which used a sample-barcoded 5' primer along with a J-beta primer mix. Tags on each cDNA molecule came from a template-switch adaptor with 12 random nucleotides. Each CDR3 protein gets one entry after TCRdb re-called the 5' RACE reads with MiXCR. The sample holds 1.5 million to 2 million distinct CDR3 sequences, around half seen once. This CDR3 is built from 13 residues. The V and J ends lost 1 base and 7 bases respectively, with 8 bases between them. CDR1 is SGHVS and CDR2 is FQNEAQ in the germline V gene.

The chain employs TRBV7-8 and TRBJ2-4, with no clear D. What was sequenced was blood. This clonotype was obtained from a woman aged 40 to 50 in good health. The CDR3 nucleotides read TGTGCCAGCAGCTTAGTTGTAGGGAACATTCAGTACTTC. This sequence encodes CASSLVVGNIQYF. Full variable domain (missing parts from reference TRBV7-8 and TRBJ2-4): GAGVSQSPRYKVAKRGQDVALRCDPISGHVSLFWYQQALGQGPEFLTYFQNEAQLDKSGLPSDRFFAERPEGSVSTLKIQRTQQEDSAVYLCASSLVVGNIQYFGAGTRLSVL.